This T cell receptor beta chain is drawn from a study of tumor-infiltrating lymphocytes in localized non-small cell lung cancer. V dropped 5 bases and J dropped 5 bases, with 12 bases sitting between them. The germline CDR1 and CDR2 sequences are SGHAT and FQDESV (reference sequence). This CDR3 spans 14 amino acids. Produced via immunoSEQ multiplex PCR; TCRdb's table is partial and in-frame only. The repertoire holds about 7,200 clones, with roughly 58% as singletons. Sequencing input: lung tumor tissue. This receptor was obtained from a human donor with non-small cell lung cancer. The chain links TRBV11-1 to TRBJ2-2, with a tentative D call TRBD2 (5 bases). The DNA of the CDR3 is TGTGCCAGCAGCCAAGCCCGAGGGACCGGGGAGCTGTTTTTT. This gives the protein CASSQARGTGELFF.